The 16 T cell receptor beta chains reported below all come from one sample, sequenced in a study of technical replicates of blood from several donors. Measured with immunoSEQ multiplex PCR; TCRdb has only the in-frame clones, and not every one. The sample lists about 82,000 clones, just under 95% occurring once. Sequencing input: T cells isolated from PBMCs. All receptors derive from a human donor in good health.

The chain combines TRBV5-1 with TRBJ1-1, with 11 bases lining up with TRBD1. Germline lookup yields CDR1 SGHRS and CDR2 YFSETQ. The trim removed 8 bases at V and 6 bases at J, leaving 6 bases unmatched. The CDR3 has 13 residues. The CDR3 here is CASGQGARAEAFF. The CDR3 bases are TGCGCCAGTGGACAGGGGGCGCGGGCTGAAGCTTTCTTT.

Here the CDR3 reads CASSQDNGFYGYTF. DNA for the CDR3: TGCGCCAGCAGCCAAGATAACGGGTTCTATGGCTACACCTTC. The chain carries TRBV4-1 and TRBJ1-2; unclear D gene. The CDR3 runs 14 residues. V was shortened by 0 bases and J by 4 bases, with 9 bases between the two germline ends. The germline V gene has CDR1 MGHRA and CDR2 YSYEKL.

The rearrangement uses TRBV21-1 and TRBJ2-7; TRBD2, the table's D call, was not compared with the DNA. TRBV21-1 is designated a pseudogene. This CDR3 region has 15 residues. The CDR3 DNA is TGTGCCAGCAGCAACCGGCGGGGGCCCTCCTACGAGCAGTACTTC. This codes for CASSNRRGPSYEQYF.

The V gene is TRBV5-1, the J gene TRBJ1-1; a possible D gene is TRBD1 (6 bases). Germline V CDR1 and CDR2: SGHRS, YFSETQ. Trimming pared 4 bases from V and 0 bases from J, leaving 13 bases between. The CDR3 spans 15 residues. The CDR3 is CASSAGGGLNTEAFF. The CDR3 nucleotides are TGCGCCAGCAGCGCCGGTGGGGGCCTGAACACTGAAGCTTTCTTT.

The CDR3 loop is CASSSGQGTFDEQFF. Here the CDR3 DNA reads TGTGCCAGCAGCTCCGGACAGGGGACATTCGATGAGCAGTTCTTC. The rearrangement links TRBV11-2 to TRBJ2-1; 9 bases align to TRBD1. The CDR3 spans 15 residues. The V and J ends lost 4 bases and 8 bases, in that order; junction bases with no gene match: 9. The germline V gene encodes CDR1 SGHAT and CDR2 FQNNGV.

The chain uses TRBV7-3 and TRBJ2-1; 7 bases match TRBD1. Germline CDR1 SGHTA, CDR2 FQGTGA. This CDR3 is built from 16 residues. V dropped 0 bases and J dropped 6; count of bases not matched to a gene: 8. CDR3 region: CASSLTPTGQSNEQFF. CDR3 DNA sequence: TGTGCCAGCAGCTTAACACCGACGGGACAGTCCAATGAGCAGTTCTTC.

J is TRBJ1-3 and V is TRBV5-1, with unresolved D. This CDR3 comprises 15 residues. Per the germline V gene, CDR1 is SGHRS and CDR2 is YFSETQ. V lost 1 base to trimming and J lost 1 base, with 9 bases between them. CDR3 sequence: CASSLRRPSGNTIYF. The CDR3, as DNA: TGCGCCAGCAGCTTGAGGCGGCCGTCTGGAAACACCATATATTTT.

The chain is built from TRBV5-1 and TRBJ2-2; 12 bases match TRBD2. CDR3 size: 18 residues. V was clipped by 2 bases and J by 3 bases; unmatched bases: 8. Germline V gene sequence: CDR1 SGHRS, CDR2 YFSETQ. CDR3 DNA sequence: TGCGCCAGCAGCTTCCTCCTAGCGGGGGGGAAGTACACCGGGGAGCTGTTTTTT. Its translation is CASSFLLAGGKYTGELFF.

The rearrangement uses TRBV18 and TRBJ2-1; D may be TRBD2 (6 bases). V lost 5 bases to trimming and J lost 2 bases, with 13 bases between them. The CDR3 totals 15 residues. Per the germline V gene, CDR1 is KGHSH and CDR2 is LQKENI. CDR3 sequence (DNA): TGTGCCAGCTCAGTTGTCGCGGGGACCTACAATGAGCAGTTCTTC. Protein: CASSVVAGTYNEQFF. Supplemented by reference TRBV18 and TRBJ2-1, the full variable domain reads NAGVMQNPRHLVRRRGQEARLRCSPMKGHSHVYWYRQLPEEGLKFMVYLQKENIIDESGMPKERFSAEFPKEGPSILRIQQVVRGDSAAYFCASSVVAGTYNEQFFGPGTRLTVL.

This clone has just one count. The gene calls are TRBV30 and TRBJ2-7; possibly TRBD2 for D (5 bases). The CDR3 contains 14 residues. V was trimmed by 0 bases and J by 3 bases, leaving 12 bases between them. The V gene's germline CDR1 is GTSNPN and CDR2 SVGIG (reference sequence). The CDR3 loop reads CAWSVLGGNYEQYF. The CDR3 bases are TGTGCCTGGAGTGTACTAGGAGGTAACTACGAGCAGTACTTC.

This chain uses TRBV10-2 with TRBJ1-1; 7 positions match TRBD1. Germline CDR1 reads WSHSY; CDR2 reads SAAADI. V shed 5 bases, J shed 0 bases, and the junction held 0 bases outside the gene matches. The CDR3 length is 13 residues. CDR3 bases: TGCGCCAGCAGTACAGGGGTGAACACTGAAGCTTTCTTT. Amino acids: CASSTGVNTEAFF.

The chain uses TRBV6-6 and TRBJ1-3; the D is unclear. CDR1 is MNHNY and CDR2 is SVGAGI in the germline V gene (reference sequence). With 7 bases removed from V and 1 base from J, the gap between germline ends came to 8 bases. The CDR3 runs 13 residues. The CDR3 nucleotides read TGTGCCAGCATTCCCTTGTCTGGAAACACCATATATTTT. Translated, it gives CASIPLSGNTIYF.

This clone occurred once. The chain joins TRBV25-1 to TRBJ1-1; D gene ambiguous. CDR3 length equals 13 residues. V was shortened by 6 bases and J by 1 base, with 9 bases between the two germline ends. CDR1 is MGHDK and CDR2 is SYGVNS in the germline V gene. Here the CDR3 DNA reads TGTGCCAGCAGAAGCACAGAGAACACTGAAGCTTTCTTT. It is translated as CASRSTENTEAFF.

The rearrangement joins TRBV19 to TRBJ2-1; 7 nucleotides line up with TRBD2. Germline trimming cut 1 base from V and 4 bases from J; bases unmatched to any gene: 4. The CDR3 is made up of 15 amino acids. The V gene's germline CDR1 is LNHDA and CDR2 SQIVND (reference sequence). CDR3 coding DNA: TGTGCCAGTAGTATAGGGCGGGGGTGGTACAATGAGCAGTTCTTC. Its translation: CASSIGRGWYNEQFF.

V gene TRBV28 combines with J gene TRBJ1-5, with a possible D match to TRBD1 (6 bases). In germline, CDR1 is MDHEN, CDR2 SYDVKM. The CDR3 contains 13 residues. With 8 bases removed from V and 4 bases from J, the gap between germline ends came to 12 bases. CDR3 coding DNA: TGTGCCAGCTTCGGACAGCCTAATCAGCCCCAGCATTTT. The encoded protein is CASFGQPNQPQHF.

The chain employs TRBV5-1 and TRBJ1-1, with TRBD1 matching 10 bases. Trimming took 3 bases from V and 0 from J; bases not matched to a gene: 14. CDR1 SGHRS and CDR2 YFSETQ come from the germline V gene. This CDR3 spans 19 amino acids. CDR3 region: CASSWRGQGFNEVNTEAFF. Written as DNA, the CDR3 is TGCGCCAGCAGCTGGAGGGGACAGGGGTTCAATGAGGTGAACACTGAAGCTTTCTTT.